This T cell receptor (beta chain) appears in the sequencing data of a study of blood T cell repertoires in COVID-19. At the level of the study: The study drew acute and convalescent COVID-19 samples from the United States, Italy and Spain. Nucleic acid was either cDNA or gDNA, and it came from T cells, B-cell-depleted T cells, or PBMCs.

The CDR3 covers 15 residues. Between the trimmed V and J ends, which lost 4 bases and 1 base, there was a span of 13 bases. In germline, CDR1 is MDHEN, CDR2 SYDVKM. Source study methods: Nucleated cell number was recorded as an estimate derived from reference gene primer amplification. The assay was immunoSEQ multiplex PCR, and TCRdb's table has in-frame clones only and misses some. The V and J calls and clone size come from that table; D and trimming were worked out from the DNA. The table includes 100,000 to 150,000 clones, about 80% detected once. The sample taken for sequencing was peripheral blood. The V call is TRBV28, the J call TRBJ1-1; D unclear. The sequence came from a woman in her forties or fifties with acute or convalescent COVID-19. CDR3 loop: CASSSLTSGNTEAFF. CDR3 nucleotides: TGTGCCAGCAGTTCCCTCACATCTGGGAACACTGAAGCTTTCTTT. Together with reference TRBV28 and TRBJ1-1, the CDR3 gives the full variable domain: DVKVTQSSRYLVKRTGEKVFLECVQDMDHENMFWYRQDPGLGLRLIYFSYDVKMKEKGDIPEGYSVSREKKERFSLILESASTNQTSMYLCASSSLTSGNTEAFFGQGTRLTVV.